Below are 16 T cell receptor beta chains sequenced from a single sample in a study of T cell changes during pregnancy in multiple sclerosis. TCRdb's table, derived via immunoSEQ multiplex PCR, lists solely in-frame clones and lacks some. The sample comprises some 96,000 clones, about 92% of which are singletons, and around 1.8% rests with the top ten. Sequenced here: peripheral blood, sampled after pregnancy. The source of these receptors is a female donor with multiple sclerosis, enrolled in a pregnancy study.

The rearrangement uses TRBV7-9 and TRBJ2-1; TRBD2 is a possible D gene (6 bases). Germline V gene lookup returns CDR1 SEHNR and CDR2 FQNEAQ (reference sequence). The CDR3 loop spans 13 amino acids. Trimming removed 1 base from V and 7 bases from J, with 8 bases in between. CDR3 amino acids: CASSLVGGNEQFF. CDR3 bases: TGTGCCAGCAGCTTAGTGGGGGGAAATGAGCAGTTCTTC.

This clone has more than one count but fewer than ten. J is TRBJ1-2 and V is TRBV27, with a weak D call TRBD1 (6 bases). Trimming removed 7 bases from V and 7 bases from J, with 19 bases in between. The CDR3 extends over 14 amino acids. Germline lookup yields CDR1 MNHEY and CDR2 SMNVEV (reference sequence). CDR3 amino acids: CASTRGGGDTGYTF. The CDR3 region has the DNA TGTGCCAGCACCCGGGGAGGGGGAGACACTGGCTACACCTTC.

The J gene is TRBJ2-7, the V gene TRBV6-1, with TRBD1 matching over 7 bases. The CDR3 is 13 amino acids. CDR1 MNHNS and CDR2 SASEGT come from the germline V gene. V was pared by 8 bases and J by 1 base, with 5 bases of the junction left unmatched. The CDR3 DNA sequence: TGTGCCAGCGCGGAACAGGGGTCCTACGAGCAGTACTTC. This encodes CASAEQGSYEQYF.

This rearrangement joins TRBV5-5 to TRBJ1-5, with 9 positions matching TRBD1. Per germline, CDR1 SGHKS and CDR2 YYEKEE (reference sequence). V lost 0 bases, J lost 7 bases, and 8 bases stayed unmatched. The CDR3 consists of 16 residues. The DNA of the CDR3 is TGTGCCAGCAGCTTGGGACAGGGGGGGTTGCGACAGCCCCAGCATTTT. Its translation: CASSLGQGGLRQPQHF.

This sequence joins TRBV18 and TRBJ2-1; TRBD2 matches at 9 bases. Germline loops: CDR1 KGHSH, CDR2 LQKENI. V was clipped by 0 bases and J by 4 bases; unmatched bases: 4. The CDR3 has 16 residues. Here the CDR3 DNA reads TGTGCCAGCTCACCACCTAGTACTAGCGGGTACAATGAGCAGTTCTTC. Translated, it gives CASSPPSTSGYNEQFF.

This chain joins TRBV4-3 and TRBJ1-1, with 7 positions matching TRBD1. The germline V gene has CDR1 LGHNA and CDR2 YSLEER. This CDR3 has 14 amino acids. Losses at the gene ends were 4 bases for V and 1 base for J; bases not matched to a gene: 3. The CDR3 region is CASSPGTENTEAFF. In DNA, the CDR3 is TGCGCCAGCAGCCCGGGGACAGAGAACACTGAAGCTTTCTTT.

The J gene is TRBJ2-7, the V gene TRBV28, with 7 nucleotides matching TRBD2. Looked up from germline, CDR1 is MDHEN and CDR2 is SYDVKM. The CDR3 extends over 14 amino acids. The ends lost 5 bases at V and 1 base at J; junction bases unmatched: 5. The CDR3, as DNA: TGTGCCAGCAGTCCTCAGCGGGGATCCTACGAGCAGTACTTC. As protein: CASSPQRGSYEQYF.

This chain joins TRBV6-1 and TRBJ2-5; 7 nucleotides align to TRBD1. The trim removed 5 bases at V and 2 bases at J, leaving 5 bases unmatched. The CDR3 covers 14 residues. Looked up from germline, CDR1 is MNHNS and CDR2 is SASEGT. CDR3 DNA: TGTGCCAGCAGTTTTGACAGGGCACAAGAGACCCAGTACTTC. It encodes CASSFDRAQETQYF.

This chain joins TRBV4-3 and TRBJ1-6; 7 bases align to TRBD1. There are 16 residues in the CDR3. Germline CDR1 and CDR2: LGHNA and YSLEER. V lost 3 bases and J lost 7; bases outside the gene matches: 9. The CDR3 here is CASSQYHTGVNSPLHF. CDR3 DNA: TGCGCCAGCAGCCAGTATCACACAGGGGTAAATTCACCCCTCCACTTT.

The rearrangement links TRBV6-4 to TRBJ2-3, with TRBD2 identical over 10 bases. This CDR3 has 15 residues. Germline lookup yields CDR1 MRHNA and CDR2 SNTAGT. V gave up 8 bases and J gave up 2 bases; unmatched junction bases: 7. The CDR3 is CASGTGTSATDTQYF. As DNA, the CDR3 is TGTGCCAGCGGGACCGGGACTAGCGCCACAGATACGCAGTATTTT.

The J gene is TRBJ1-1, the V gene TRBV6-6, with unresolved D. Trimming shortened V by 2 bases and J by 5 bases, and 15 bases separated the two germline ends. The CDR3 loop spans 15 amino acids. Germline lookup yields CDR1 MNHNY and CDR2 SVGAGI (reference sequence). The CDR3 nucleotides are TGTGCCAGCAGTTACCCTCGGGGTAAAGGAACTGAAGCTTTCTTT. It specifies CASSYPRGKGTEAFF.

The gene calls are TRBV5-1 and TRBJ2-1, with 10 bases that match TRBD2. Per germline, CDR1 SGHRS and CDR2 YFSETQ. Trimming removed 5 bases from V and 5 bases from J; junction bases left unmatched: 13. This CDR3 comprises 17 residues. As DNA, the CDR3 is TGCGCCAGCAGATTAACCGGGACTAGCGTTTCGAACAATGAGCAGTTCTTC. Translating it yields CASRLTGTSVSNNEQFF.

This chain joins TRBV12-5 and TRBJ2-5, with unresolved D. The CDR3 runs 12 residues. V was pared by 2 bases and J by 10 bases, with 11 bases between. Germline-derived CDR1 and CDR2 are LGHNT and FRNRAP. The CDR3 DNA sequence: TGTGCTAGTGGTTTGTACAAGAATTTCCAGTACTTC. As protein: CASGLYKNFQYF. Drawing the rest from reference TRBV12-5 and TRBJ2-5, the complete variable domain is DARVTQTPRHKVTEMGQEVTMRCQPILGHNTVFWYRQTMMQGLELLAYFRNRAPLDDSGMPKDRFSAEMPDATLATLKIQPSEPRDSAVYFCASGLYKNFQYFGPGTRLLVL.

The chain combines TRBV6-5 with TRBJ1-3; the D gene is possibly TRBD1 (5 bases). The CDR3 totals 15 residues. With 0 bases removed from V and 4 bases from J, the gap between germline ends came to 10 bases. Germline V CDR1 and CDR2: MNHEY, SVGAGI. CDR3 bases: TGTGCCAGCAGTTACTCAAGGGGCCAGGGAAACACCATATATTTT. This encodes CASSYSRGQGNTIYF.

V gene TRBV7-9 combines with J gene TRBJ1-2; 7 bases line up with TRBD1. Germline CDR1 is SEHNR and CDR2 is FQNEAQ (reference sequence). The CDR3 has 18 residues. The V gene end was trimmed by 5 bases and the J gene end by 5 bases; junction bases not matched to a gene: 20. In DNA, the CDR3 is TGTGCCAGCAGCCTATGGGACAGAGGGGCCACGTTCTTTTATGGCTACACCTTC. Amino acid sequence: CASSLWDRGATFFYGYTF.

A single count supports this clone. This chain uses TRBV19 with TRBJ1-2, with 8 bases lining up with TRBD1. Germline trimming cut 6 bases from V and 3 bases from J; bases unmatched to any gene: 9. CDR1 and CDR2 (germline): LNHDA, SQIVND (reference sequence). The CDR3 runs 15 residues. The CDR3 here is CASSPWDRLYYGYTF. CDR3 coding DNA: TGTGCCAGTAGCCCATGGGACAGGTTATACTATGGCTACACCTTC.